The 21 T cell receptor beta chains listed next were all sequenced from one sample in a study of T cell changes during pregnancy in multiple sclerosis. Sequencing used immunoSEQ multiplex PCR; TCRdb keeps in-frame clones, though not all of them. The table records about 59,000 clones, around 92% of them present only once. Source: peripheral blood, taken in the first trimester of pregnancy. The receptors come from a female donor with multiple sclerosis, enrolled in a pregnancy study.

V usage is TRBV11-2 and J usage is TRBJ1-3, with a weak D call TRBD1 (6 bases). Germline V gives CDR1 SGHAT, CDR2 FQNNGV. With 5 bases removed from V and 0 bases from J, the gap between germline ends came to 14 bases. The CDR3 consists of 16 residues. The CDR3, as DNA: TGTGCCAGCAGCCAAAAGGACAGACTCTCTGGAAACACCATATATTTT. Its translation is CASSQKDRLSGNTIYF.

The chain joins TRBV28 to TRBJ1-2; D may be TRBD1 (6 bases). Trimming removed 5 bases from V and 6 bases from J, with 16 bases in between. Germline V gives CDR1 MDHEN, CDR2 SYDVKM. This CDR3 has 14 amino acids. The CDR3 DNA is TGTGCCAGCAGTCGGTGGGACACGAGAGATGGCTACACCTTC. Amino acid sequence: CASSRWDTRDGYTF.

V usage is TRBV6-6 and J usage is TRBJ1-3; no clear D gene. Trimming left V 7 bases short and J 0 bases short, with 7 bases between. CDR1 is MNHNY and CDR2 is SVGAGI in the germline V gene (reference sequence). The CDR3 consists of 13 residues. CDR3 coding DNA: TGTGCCAGCATCGTCAGCTCTGGAAACACCATATATTTT. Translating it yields CASIVSSGNTIYF.

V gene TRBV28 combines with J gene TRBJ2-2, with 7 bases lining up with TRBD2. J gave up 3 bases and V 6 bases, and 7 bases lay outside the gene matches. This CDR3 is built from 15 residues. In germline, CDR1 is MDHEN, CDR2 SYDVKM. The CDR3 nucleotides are TGTGCCAGCAGCCTCGGGAGGACGGACACCGGGGAGCTGTTTTTT. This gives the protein CASSLGRTDTGELFF.

The CDR3 protein is CASSVGGSQPQHF. The DNA of the CDR3 is TGTGCCAGCAGCGTGGGGGGTTCGCAGCCCCAGCATTTT. The chain uses TRBV9 and TRBJ1-5; TRBD1 is a possible D gene (5 bases). The germline V gene encodes CDR1 SGDLS and CDR2 YYNGEE. Trimming pared 2 bases from V and 7 bases from J, leaving 10 bases between. The CDR3 has 13 amino acids.

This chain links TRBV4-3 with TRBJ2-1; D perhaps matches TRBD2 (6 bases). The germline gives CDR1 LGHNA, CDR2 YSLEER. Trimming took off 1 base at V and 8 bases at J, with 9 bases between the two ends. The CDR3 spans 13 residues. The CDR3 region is CASSQGWEDEQFF. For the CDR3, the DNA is TGCGCCAGCAGCCAAGGGTGGGAGGATGAGCAGTTCTTC.

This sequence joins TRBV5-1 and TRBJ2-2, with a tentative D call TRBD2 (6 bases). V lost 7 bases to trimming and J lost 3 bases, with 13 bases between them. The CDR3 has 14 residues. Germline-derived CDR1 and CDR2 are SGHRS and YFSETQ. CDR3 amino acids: CASCWGVDTGELFF. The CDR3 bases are TGCGCCAGCTGCTGGGGGGTCGACACCGGGGAGCTGTTTTTT.

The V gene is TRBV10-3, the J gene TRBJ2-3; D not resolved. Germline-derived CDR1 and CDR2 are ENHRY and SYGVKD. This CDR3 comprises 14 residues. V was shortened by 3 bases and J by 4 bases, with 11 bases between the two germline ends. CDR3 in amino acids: CAISENYEADTQYF. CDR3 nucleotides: TGTGCCATCAGTGAAAACTACGAGGCAGATACGCAGTATTTT.

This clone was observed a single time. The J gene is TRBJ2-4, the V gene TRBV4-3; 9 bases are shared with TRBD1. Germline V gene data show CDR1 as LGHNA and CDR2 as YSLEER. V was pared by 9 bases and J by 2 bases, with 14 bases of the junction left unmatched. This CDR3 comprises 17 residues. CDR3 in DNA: TGCGCCAGGCCGGGACAGGGATTGACAGGTCCCAAAAACATTCAGTACTTC. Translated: CARPGQGLTGPKNIQYF.

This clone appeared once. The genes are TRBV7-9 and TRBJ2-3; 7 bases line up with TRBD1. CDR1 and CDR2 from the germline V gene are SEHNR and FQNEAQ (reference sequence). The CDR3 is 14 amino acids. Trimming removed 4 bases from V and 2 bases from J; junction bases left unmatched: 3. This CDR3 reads CASSSGQYTDTQYF. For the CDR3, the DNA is TGTGCCAGCAGCTCGGGACAGTACACAGATACGCAGTATTTT. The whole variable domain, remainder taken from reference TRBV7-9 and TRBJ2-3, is DTGVSQNPRHKITKRGQNVTFRCDPISEHNRLYWYRQTLGQGPEFLTYFQNEAQLEKSRLLSDRFSAERPKGSFSTLEIQRTEQGDSAMYLCASSSGQYTDTQYFGPGTRLTVL.

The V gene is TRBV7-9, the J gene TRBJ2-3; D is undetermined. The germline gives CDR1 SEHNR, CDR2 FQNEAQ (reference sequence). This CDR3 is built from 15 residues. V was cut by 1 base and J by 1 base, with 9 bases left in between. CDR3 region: CASSLEQTGTDTQYF. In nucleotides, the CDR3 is TGTGCCAGCAGCTTAGAACAGACGGGCACAGATACGCAGTATTTT.

CDR3 coding DNA: TGTGCCAGTAGTATTACGACTAGCGGCTACAATGAGCAGTTCTTC. It codes for CASSITTSGYNEQFF. This rearrangement joins TRBV19 to TRBJ2-1, with 9 positions matching TRBD2. The CDR3 contains 15 residues. The germline gives CDR1 LNHDA, CDR2 SQIVND (reference sequence). The ends lost 3 bases at V and 3 bases at J; junction bases unmatched: 3.

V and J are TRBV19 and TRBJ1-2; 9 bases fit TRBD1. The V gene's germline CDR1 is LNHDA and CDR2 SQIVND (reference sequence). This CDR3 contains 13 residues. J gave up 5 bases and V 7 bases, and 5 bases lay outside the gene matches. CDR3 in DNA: TGTGCCAGTACCGGGACAGGGTTATATGGCTACACCTTC. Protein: CASTGTGLYGYTF.

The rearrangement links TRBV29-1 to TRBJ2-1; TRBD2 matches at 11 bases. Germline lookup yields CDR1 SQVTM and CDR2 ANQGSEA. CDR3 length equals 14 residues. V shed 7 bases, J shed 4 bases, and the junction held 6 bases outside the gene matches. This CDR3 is CSGIAGGPYNEQFF. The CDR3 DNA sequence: TGCAGCGGAATAGCGGGAGGGCCTTACAATGAGCAGTTCTTC.

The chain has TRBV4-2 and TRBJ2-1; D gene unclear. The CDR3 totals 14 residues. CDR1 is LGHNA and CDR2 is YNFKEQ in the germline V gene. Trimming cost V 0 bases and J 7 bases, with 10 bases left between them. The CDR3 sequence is CASSQDSNGNEQFF. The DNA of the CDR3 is TGTGCCAGCAGCCAAGATAGCAACGGGAATGAGCAGTTCTTC.

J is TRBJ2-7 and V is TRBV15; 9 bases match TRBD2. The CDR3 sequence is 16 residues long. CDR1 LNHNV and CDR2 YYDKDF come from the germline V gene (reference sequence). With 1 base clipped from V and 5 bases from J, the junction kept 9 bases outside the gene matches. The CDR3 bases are TGTGCCACCAGCAGAGGGGGTAGCGGGAGTCGCCACGAGCAGTACTTC. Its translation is CATSRGGSGSRHEQYF.

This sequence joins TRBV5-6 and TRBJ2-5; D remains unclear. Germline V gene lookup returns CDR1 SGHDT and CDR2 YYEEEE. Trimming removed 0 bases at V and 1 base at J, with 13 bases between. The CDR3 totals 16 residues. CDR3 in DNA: TGTGCCAGCAGCTTGGGGGCTGAAAATGGCCAAGAGACCCAGTACTTC. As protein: CASSLGAENGQETQYF.

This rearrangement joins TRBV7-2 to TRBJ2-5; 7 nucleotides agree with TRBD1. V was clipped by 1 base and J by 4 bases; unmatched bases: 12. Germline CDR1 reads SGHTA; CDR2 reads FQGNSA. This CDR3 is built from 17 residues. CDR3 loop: CASSLEASLTGAETQYF. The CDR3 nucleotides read TGTGCCAGCAGCTTAGAGGCCAGCTTAACAGGGGCAGAGACCCAGTACTTC.

The CDR3 loop is CASSQDGWGLANTGELFF. The CDR3 nucleotides are TGCGCCAGCAGCCAAGATGGTTGGGGGCTAGCGAACACCGGGGAGCTGTTTTTT. The chain combines TRBV4-3 with TRBJ2-2; perhaps TRBD1 as D (6 bases). The V gene lost 0 bases and the J gene lost 0 bases, with 14 bases spanning the gap. The germline V gene encodes CDR1 LGHNA and CDR2 YSLEER. This CDR3 comprises 18 residues.

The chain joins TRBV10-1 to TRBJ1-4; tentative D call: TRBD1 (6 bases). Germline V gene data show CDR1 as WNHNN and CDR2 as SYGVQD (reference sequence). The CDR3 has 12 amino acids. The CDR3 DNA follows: TGCTTACCGGGGGGCCATAATGAAAAACTGTTTTTT. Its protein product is CLPGGHNEKLFF.

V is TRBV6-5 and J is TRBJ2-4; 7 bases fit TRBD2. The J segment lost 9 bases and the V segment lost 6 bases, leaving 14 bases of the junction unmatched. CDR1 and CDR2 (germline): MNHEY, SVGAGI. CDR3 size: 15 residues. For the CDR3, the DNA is TGTGCCAGCAGCAGATCGGGGGGAGGAATGGGCATTCAGTACTTC. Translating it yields CASSRSGGGMGIQYF.